This T cell receptor (beta chain) emerged from a study of cytomegalovirus exposure and HLA in healthy donors. TCRdb keeps only in-frame clones here, not all; method: immunoSEQ multiplex PCR. The sample has 200,000 to 300,000 clones; about 90% are singletons. The V and J ends lost 5 bases and 5 bases respectively, with 12 bases between them. This CDR3 spans 13 amino acids. Germline loops: CDR1 SGHTA, CDR2 FQGNSA. The TCR originated in a man aged 18 to 29 in good health and CMV-seropositive. Material for sequencing was PBMCs. J is TRBJ2-5 and V is TRBV7-2; D unresolved. The DNA of the CDR3 is TGTGCCAGCAGCCAAAACTCCGGTGAGACCCAGTACTTC. This gives the protein CASSQNSGETQYF.